These T cell receptor beta chains were read from a single sample in a study of blood T cell repertoires in COVID-19. Profiling relied on immunoSEQ multiplex PCR, and the TCRdb table lists in-frame clones only, not all of them. The profile shows about 480,000 clones, roughly 89% of them singletons. Sequencing input: peripheral blood. These receptors were obtained from a young man with COVID-19, enrolled during active disease. Both conserved end residues are part of each CDR3. The order of the fields is clone size, V gene, D gene, J gene, CDR3 length, CDR3 DNA, CDR3 protein. The D gene is left open where the match is weak. Not all rows give a size; the values are once, few, many and, for expanded clones, a class.

clone_size: .; v_call: TRBV29-1; d_call: TRBD2; j_call: TRBJ2-7; cdr3_length: 13; cdr3_nt: TGCAGCGTCACTAGCGGCAATTCCTACGAGCAGTACTTC; cdr3_aa: CSVTSGNSYEQYF
clone_size: few; v_call: TRBV23-1; d_call: TRBD1; j_call: TRBJ2-2; cdr3_length: 14; cdr3_nt: TGCGCCAGCAGTCGGGACAGGGACACCGGGGAGCTGTTTTTT; cdr3_aa: CASSRDRDTGELFF
clone_size: .; v_call: TRBV30; d_call: TRBD1; j_call: TRBJ1-1; cdr3_length: 11; cdr3_nt: TGTGCCTGGGACAGGGATTATGAAGCTTTCTTT; cdr3_aa: CAWDRDYEAFF
clone_size: .; v_call: TRBV12-1; d_call: .; j_call: TRBJ2-1; cdr3_length: 17; cdr3_nt: TGTGCCAGCAGCTTCTGCCCAACTAGAGGTCCCTACAATGAGCAGTTCTTC; cdr3_aa: CASSFCPTRGPYNEQFF
clone_size: .; v_call: TRBV7-6; d_call: TRBD2; j_call: TRBJ2-2; cdr3_length: 18; cdr3_nt: TGTGCCAGCAGCTTAGAGGCTAGCGGGACCCGAGGGGCCGGGGAGCTGTTTTTT; cdr3_aa: CASSLEASGTRGAGELFF
clone_size: .; v_call: TRBV18; d_call: .; j_call: TRBJ2-7; cdr3_length: 15; cdr3_nt: TGTGCCAGCTCTCTTCGCGCTTTAGGGGACTACGAGCAGTACTTC; cdr3_aa: CASSLRALGDYEQYF
clone_size: .; v_call: TRBV5-4; d_call: .; j_call: TRBJ2-2; cdr3_length: 14; cdr3_nt: TGTGCCAGCAGCTTGGTAGGGACTCCCGGGGAGCTGTTTTTT; cdr3_aa: CASSLVGTPGELFF
clone_size: .; v_call: TRBV25-1; d_call: .; j_call: TRBJ2-1; cdr3_length: 16; cdr3_nt: TGTGCCAGCAGCCTCTCCGGGACTGTAATGCACAATGAGCAGTTCTTC; cdr3_aa: CASSLSGTVMHNEQFF
clone_size: .; v_call: TRBV4-1; d_call: TRBD1; j_call: TRBJ2-1; cdr3_length: 14; cdr3_nt: TGCGCCAGCAGCCTAATGACAGGGATTAGGGAGCAGTTCTTC; cdr3_aa: CASSLMTGIREQFF
clone_size: .; v_call: TRBV19; d_call: TRBD2; j_call: TRBJ2-1; cdr3_length: 15; cdr3_nt: TGTGCCAGTAGTATAGTGGGGGGGAGTGGAAATGAGCAGTTCTTC; cdr3_aa: CASSIVGGSGNEQFF
clone_size: once; v_call: TRBV6-1; d_call: .; j_call: TRBJ1-5; cdr3_length: 15; cdr3_nt: TGTGCCAGCAGTGAAGCCGGTGCCAGCAATCAGCCCCAGCATTTT; cdr3_aa: CASSEAGASNQPQHF
clone_size: .; v_call: TRBV27; d_call: .; j_call: TRBJ1-1; cdr3_length: 14; cdr3_nt: TGTGCCAGCAGTTTTGTAGACAAGAACACTGAAGCTTTCTTT; cdr3_aa: CASSFVDKNTEAFF
clone_size: .; v_call: TRBV5-5; d_call: .; j_call: TRBJ2-5; cdr3_length: 13; cdr3_nt: TGTGCCAGCTCCCGACAGCCGCAAGAGACCCAGTACTTC; cdr3_aa: CASSRQPQETQYF
clone_size: .; v_call: TRBV27; d_call: .; j_call: TRBJ1-4; cdr3_length: 12; cdr3_nt: TGTGCCAGCAGTTTATTACGGGGAAAACTGTTTTTT; cdr3_aa: CASSLLRGKLFF
clone_size: .; v_call: TRBV3-1/TRBV3-2; d_call: .; j_call: TRBJ1-5; cdr3_length: 14; cdr3_nt: TGTGCCAGCAGCCCATCGGGGAGAAATCAGCCCCAGCATTTT; cdr3_aa: CASSPSGRNQPQHF
clone_size: .; v_call: TRBV4-1; d_call: .; j_call: TRBJ2-7; cdr3_length: 16; cdr3_nt: TGCGCCAGCAGCCAAGATATACGCGGTTACTCCTACGAGCAGTACTTC; cdr3_aa: CASSQDIRGYSYEQYF
clone_size: once; v_call: TRBV20-1; d_call: .; j_call: TRBJ1-3; cdr3_length: 11; cdr3_nt: TGCAGTGCGGTCACAGGAAACACCATATATTTT; cdr3_aa: CSAVTGNTIYF
clone_size: .; v_call: TRBV6-1; d_call: .; j_call: TRBJ2-1; cdr3_length: 14; cdr3_nt: TGTGCCAGCAGTGAATGGACAGCCTACAATGAGCAGTTCTTC; cdr3_aa: CASSEWTAYNEQFF
clone_size: .; v_call: TRBV6-6; d_call: .; j_call: TRBJ2-7; cdr3_length: 12; cdr3_nt: TGTGCCGCGTCGGTCCAGGGCGCCGAGCAGTACTTC; cdr3_aa: CAASVQGAEQYF
clone_size: .; v_call: TRBV7-8; d_call: .; j_call: TRBJ2-7; cdr3_length: 14; cdr3_nt: TGTGCCAGCAGCCACCGGGACATTTCCTACGAGCAGTACTTC; cdr3_aa: CASSHRDISYEQYF
clone_size: .; v_call: TRBV5-4; d_call: TRBD1; j_call: TRBJ2-5; cdr3_length: 16; cdr3_nt: TGTGCCAGCAGCGCCACAGGGGCCCCGTACCAAGAGACCCAGTACTTC; cdr3_aa: CASSATGAPYQETQYF
clone_size: .; v_call: TRBV19; d_call: .; j_call: TRBJ2-5; cdr3_length: 15; cdr3_nt: TGTGCCAGTAGACCGACCCGACAGGACCAAGAGACCCAGTACTTC; cdr3_aa: CASRPTRQDQETQYF
clone_size: once; v_call: TRBV7-9; d_call: TRBD2; j_call: TRBJ2-1; cdr3_length: 15; cdr3_nt: TGTGCCAGCAGCCATAGCGGGAGGGCCGCGGTTGAGCAGTTCTTC; cdr3_aa: CASSHSGRAAVEQFF
clone_size: .; v_call: TRBV4-2; d_call: .; j_call: TRBJ2-3; cdr3_length: 16; cdr3_nt: TGTGCCAGCAGCCAAGGCGGGACCTTAATAACAGATACGCAGTATTTT; cdr3_aa: CASSQGGTLITDTQYF
clone_size: .; v_call: TRBV18; d_call: .; j_call: TRBJ2-4; cdr3_length: 15; cdr3_nt: TGTGCCAGCTCACCTAGGCAGCCATCGGGAAACATTCAGTACTTC; cdr3_aa: CASSPRQPSGNIQYF
clone_size: .; v_call: TRBV29-1; d_call: .; j_call: TRBJ2-3; cdr3_length: 13; cdr3_nt: TGCAGCGTTCGATGGAGGGGCACAGATACGCAGTATTTT; cdr3_aa: CSVRWRGTDTQYF
clone_size: .; v_call: TRBV30; d_call: TRBD1; j_call: TRBJ1-5; cdr3_length: 14; cdr3_nt: TGTGCCTGGAGTGTACAGGGGGTTCCTCAGCCCCAGCATTTT; cdr3_aa: CAWSVQGVPQPQHF
clone_size: .; v_call: TRBV7-9; d_call: TRBD2; j_call: TRBJ2-3; cdr3_length: 15; cdr3_nt: TGTGCCAGCAGCTTTGTCGGGAGGGCCGGAGATACGCAGTATTTT; cdr3_aa: CASSFVGRAGDTQYF
clone_size: .; v_call: TRBV6-1; d_call: .; j_call: TRBJ2-7; cdr3_length: 12; cdr3_nt: TGTGCCAGCAGTGAAGTCGGGTACGAGCAGTACTTC; cdr3_aa: CASSEVGYEQYF
clone_size: .; v_call: TRBV12-5; d_call: TRBD2; j_call: TRBJ2-3; cdr3_length: 17; cdr3_nt: TGTGCTAGTGGTTTAGAAACTAGCGGCGAGGGTTTTGATACGCAGTATTTT; cdr3_aa: CASGLETSGEGFDTQYF
clone_size: .; v_call: TRBV7-9; d_call: TRBD1; j_call: TRBJ1-6; cdr3_length: 15; cdr3_nt: TGTGCCAGCAGCTTACTGGGACAGGGGAATTCACCCCTCCACTTT; cdr3_aa: CASSLLGQGNSPLHF
clone_size: .; v_call: TRBV28; d_call: .; j_call: TRBJ1-3; cdr3_length: 14; cdr3_nt: TGTGCCAGCAGTTCTAGAAACTCTGGAAACACCATATATTTT; cdr3_aa: CASSSRNSGNTIYF
clone_size: once; v_call: TRBV6-5; d_call: .; j_call: TRBJ1-6; cdr3_length: 14; cdr3_nt: TGTGCCAGCAGACTCGGACAGCTAAATTCACCCCTCCACTTT; cdr3_aa: CASRLGQLNSPLHF
clone_size: once; v_call: TRBV11-3; d_call: TRBD1; j_call: TRBJ1-6; cdr3_length: 17; cdr3_nt: TGTGCCAGCAGCTTAGGACACCGGGACAGGGTAAATTCACCCCTCCACTTT; cdr3_aa: CASSLGHRDRVNSPLHF
clone_size: .; v_call: TRBV18; d_call: .; j_call: TRBJ2-5; cdr3_length: 12; cdr3_nt: TGTGCCAGCTCACTAAATCAAGAGACCCAGTACTTC; cdr3_aa: CASSLNQETQYF
clone_size: .; v_call: TRBV19; d_call: .; j_call: TRBJ1-6; cdr3_length: 13; cdr3_nt: TGTGCCAGTAGTATGGGAGGAGGGTCACCCCTCCACTTT; cdr3_aa: CASSMGGGSPLHF
clone_size: .; v_call: TRBV5-4; d_call: TRBD2; j_call: TRBJ2-3; cdr3_length: 16; cdr3_nt: TGTGCCAGCAGCCTCTTCCTAGCGGGGGACACAGATACGCAGTATTTT; cdr3_aa: CASSLFLAGDTDTQYF
clone_size: .; v_call: TRBV4-2; d_call: TRBD2; j_call: TRBJ2-7; cdr3_length: 15; cdr3_nt: TGTGCCAGCAGCCATCTAGCGGGGGGCTCCTACGAGCAGTACTTC; cdr3_aa: CASSHLAGGSYEQYF
clone_size: .; v_call: TRBV29-1; d_call: TRBD1; j_call: TRBJ1-5; cdr3_length: 14; cdr3_nt: TGCAGCGCCGTTTTCACAGGGGTCAATCAGCCCCAGCATTTT; cdr3_aa: CSAVFTGVNQPQHF
clone_size: .; v_call: TRBV4-1; d_call: .; j_call: TRBJ1-5; cdr3_length: 16; cdr3_nt: TGCGCCAGCAGCCCCGAATGGAGGGTACGCAATCAGCCCCAGCATTTT; cdr3_aa: CASSPEWRVRNQPQHF